These 3 T cell receptor beta chains share one sample of origin, sequenced in a study of blood T cell repertoires in COVID-19. Using immunoSEQ multiplex PCR, the repertoire was profiled, and TCRdb retains in-frame clones only, with some absent. The sample consists of about 400,000 clones, over 75% of them appearing once. The sequenced material came from PBMCs or T cells enriched from blood (not recorded which). The receptors stem from a woman between 40 and 55 years old with acute COVID-19.

The rearrangement links TRBV18 to TRBJ2-5; 14 bases agree with TRBD2. The germline V gene has CDR1 KGHSH and CDR2 LQKENI. This CDR3 comprises 16 residues. The junction had 4 bases not matched to a gene; V was cut back by 3 bases and J by 4 bases. The CDR3 bases are TGTGCCAGCTCACCTCGTGGACTAGCGGGGGGAGAGACCCAGTACTTC. It is translated as CASSPRGLAGGETQYF.

V and J are TRBV7-9 and TRBJ1-5; D not resolved. The V and J ends lost 1 base and 7 bases respectively, with 8 bases between them. Germline-derived CDR1 and CDR2 are SEHNR and FQNEAQ (reference sequence). The CDR3 has 13 residues. CDR3 amino acids: CASSLGVPQPQHF. The CDR3 coding sequence is TGTGCCAGCAGCTTAGGAGTCCCCCAGCCCCAGCATTTT.

The CDR3 spells CASSFPTGGNYEQYF. The CDR3 coding sequence is TGTGCCAGCAGTTTTCCGACAGGGGGCAATTACGAGCAGTACTTC. V is TRBV7-8 and J is TRBJ2-7, with 10 bases that match TRBD1. Germline values: CDR1 SGHVS, CDR2 FQNEAQ. V lost 6 bases and J lost 4; bases outside the gene matches: 9. This CDR3 region has 15 residues.